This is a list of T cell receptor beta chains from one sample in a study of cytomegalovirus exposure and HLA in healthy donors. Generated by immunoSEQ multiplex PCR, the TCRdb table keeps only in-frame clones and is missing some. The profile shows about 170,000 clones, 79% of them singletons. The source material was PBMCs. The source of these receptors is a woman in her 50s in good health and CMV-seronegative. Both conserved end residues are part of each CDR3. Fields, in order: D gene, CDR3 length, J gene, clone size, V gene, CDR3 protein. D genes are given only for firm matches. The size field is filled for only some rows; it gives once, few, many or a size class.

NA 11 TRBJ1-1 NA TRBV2 CAGQVVAEAFF
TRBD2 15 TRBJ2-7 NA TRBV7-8 CASSGRAGGQLEQYF
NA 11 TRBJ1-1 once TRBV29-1 CSAEGGAEAFF
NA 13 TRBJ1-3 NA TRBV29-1 CSVGGRAGNTIYF
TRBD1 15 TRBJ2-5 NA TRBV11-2 CASSHGQGKRETQYF
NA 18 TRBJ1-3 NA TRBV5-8 CASSLFSHSGARGNTIYF
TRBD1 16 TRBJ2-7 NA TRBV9 CASSADRGFPSYEQYF
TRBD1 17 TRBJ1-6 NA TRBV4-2 CASSQDQPGTGGSPLHF
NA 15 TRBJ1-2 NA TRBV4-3 CASSPGRGGGYGYTF
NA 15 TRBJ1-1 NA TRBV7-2 CASSGGLPLGTEAFF
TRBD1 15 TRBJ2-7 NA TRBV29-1 CSVKTGTGGAYEQYF
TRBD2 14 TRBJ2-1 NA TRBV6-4 CASSDSSGSVEQFF
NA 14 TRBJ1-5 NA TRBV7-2 CASSRGVPNQPQHF
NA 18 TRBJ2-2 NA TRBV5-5 CASSLEGVAGMNTGELFF
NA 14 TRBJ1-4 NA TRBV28 CASSLRGLKEKLFF
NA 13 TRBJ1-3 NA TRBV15 CATSRDIGNTIYF
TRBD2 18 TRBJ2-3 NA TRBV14 CASSQSIGAGGRTDTQYF
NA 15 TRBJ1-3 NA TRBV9 CASSVTVDSGNTIYF
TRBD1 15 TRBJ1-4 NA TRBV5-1 CASSPRDSLNEKLFF
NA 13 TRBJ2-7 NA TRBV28 CASSYQLHYEQYF
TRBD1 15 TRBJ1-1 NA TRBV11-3 CASSLSGTANTEAFF
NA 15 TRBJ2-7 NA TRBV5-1 CASSPGPQGGYEQYF
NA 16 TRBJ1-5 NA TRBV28 CASRPNERRAFVPQHF
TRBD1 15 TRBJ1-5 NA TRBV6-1 CASQSPGQGSQPQHF
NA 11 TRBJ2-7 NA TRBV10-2 CASSPGYEQYF
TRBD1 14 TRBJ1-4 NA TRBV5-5 CASSWGQGREKLFF
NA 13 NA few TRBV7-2 CASSSAGRGEQYF
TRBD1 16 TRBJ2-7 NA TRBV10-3 CAISGQGTGSSYEQYF
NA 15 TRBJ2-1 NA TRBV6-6 CASSTTAAAFYEQFF
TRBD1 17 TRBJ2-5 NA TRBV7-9 CASSQGERQGLRETQYF
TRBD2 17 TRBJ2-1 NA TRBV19 CASNTPGTSGRINEQFF
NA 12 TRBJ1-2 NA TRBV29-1 CSVDFEGYGYTF
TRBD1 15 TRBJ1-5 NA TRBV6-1 CASSESLDRGEPQHF
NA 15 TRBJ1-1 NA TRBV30 CAWSVQGASSTEAFF
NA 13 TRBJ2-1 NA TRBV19 CASSAQAYNEQFF
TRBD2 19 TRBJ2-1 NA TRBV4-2 CASSQVRALGLAGVHEQFF
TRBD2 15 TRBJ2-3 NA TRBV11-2 CASSRLVSGTDTQYF
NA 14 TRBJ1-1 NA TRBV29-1 CSVKKGDVNTEAFF
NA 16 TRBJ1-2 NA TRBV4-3 CASSQIQTITLYGYTF
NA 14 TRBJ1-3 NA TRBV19 CASSPTHSGNTIYF
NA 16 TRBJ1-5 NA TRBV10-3 CAISESSGRANQPQHF
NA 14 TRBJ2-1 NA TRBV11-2 CASSLDERFREQFF
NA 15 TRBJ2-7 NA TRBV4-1 CASSPGRGGSYEQYF
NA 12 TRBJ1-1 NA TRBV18 CASSPSSGEAFF
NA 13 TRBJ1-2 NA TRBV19 CASTSWGLYGYTF